These T cell receptor beta chains were read from a single sample in a study of blood T cell repertoires in COVID-19. The assay was immunoSEQ multiplex PCR, and TCRdb's table has in-frame clones only and misses some. The profile shows approximately 180,000 clones, over 75% of them singletons. The sequencing input was peripheral blood. These receptors were taken from a man between 35 and 55 years old with active or convalescent COVID-19. Both conserved end residues are part of each CDR3. Fields, in order: V gene, D gene, J gene, clone size, CDR3 protein, CDR3 DNA. D genes are given only for firm matches. Clone size is not always given. Where it is, it says once, few, many or a class for expanded clones.

TRBV7-3	TRBD1	TRBJ1-2	.	CASSPDRGLGGYTF	TGTGCCAGCAGCCCCGACAGGGGGCTGGGAGGCTACACCTTC
TRBV19	TRBD2	TRBJ2-3	.	CASSSRLAGGLADTQYF	TGTGCCAGTAGTTCCAGACTAGCGGGGGGGTTGGCAGATACGCAGTATTTT
TRBV5-1	TRBD2	TRBJ2-5	.	CASSSLSGGPWETQYF	TGCGCCAGCAGCTCCCTTTCGGGGGGGCCATGGGAGACCCAGTACTTC
TRBV7-6	TRBD2	TRBJ2-1	.	CASSSTTSGGYNEQFF	TGTGCCAGCAGCTCTACGACTAGCGGGGGCTACAATGAGCAGTTCTTC
TRBV12-3/TRBV12-4	.	TRBJ1-2	.	CATMRDYGYTF	TGTGCCACCATGCGAGACTATGGCTACACCTTC
TRBV4-2	TRBD2	TRBJ2-7	few	CASSQETGTSADGGYEQYF	TGTGCCAGCAGCCAGGAGACCGGGACTAGCGCTGATGGGGGCTACGAGCAGTACTTC
TRBV5-6	.	TRBJ1-1	.	CASSLRAGVGTEAFF	TGTGCCAGCAGCTTGAGAGCAGGGGTAGGGACTGAAGCTTTCTTT
TRBV10-3	TRBD1	TRBJ1-2	.	CAISPRDRGASGYTF	TGTGCCATCAGTCCCCGGGACAGGGGCGCGAGTGGCTACACCTTC
TRBV7-9	.	TRBJ2-4	.	CASSLAGVEKNIQYF	TGTGCCAGCAGCCTAGCAGGGGTTGAGAAAAACATTCAGTACTTC
TRBV7-9	TRBD1	TRBJ1-4	.	CASSLPGLGQRNEKLFF	TGTGCCAGCAGCCTTCCGGGCCTGGGACAGAGAAATGAAAAACTGTTTTTT
TRBV6-2/TRBV6-3	TRBD1	TRBJ2-5	once	CASSYTPGQGLRETQYF	TGTGCCAGCAGTTATACGCCGGGACAGGGTTTACGGGAGACCCAGTACTTC
TRBV30	.	TRBJ1-1	.	CASLLFHTEAFF	TGTGCCTCGCTATTATTCCACACTGAAGCTTTCTTT
TRBV6-5	.	TRBJ1-2	.	CASTPGGSTGYTF	TGTGCCAGTACACCCGGGGGGAGCACTGGCTACACCTTC
TRBV7-9	.	TRBJ2-2	.	CASSFYEGTGELFF	TGTGCCAGCAGCTTCTACGAGGGGACAGGGGAGCTGTTTTTT
TRBV30	.	TRBJ1-4	.	CAWSEGVATNEKLFF	TGTGCCTGGAGTGAGGGAGTTGCAACTAATGAAAAACTGTTTTTT
TRBV18	.	TRBJ2-7	.	CASSPATPYEQYF	TGTGCCAGCTCACCAGCCACTCCCTACGAGCAGTACTTC
TRBV5-1	.	TRBJ2-2	few	CASSLTRLGTGELFF	TGCGCCAGCAGCTTGACTAGGTTGGGGACCGGGGAGCTGTTTTTT
TRBV5-1	TRBD1	TRBJ1-1	.	CASSLSGGDTEAFF	TGCGCCAGCAGCTTGTCAGGGGGAGATACTGAAGCTTTCTTT
TRBV6-2/TRBV6-3	TRBD1	TRBJ1-5	.	CASSYPTGMSNQPQHF	TGTGCCAGCAGTTACCCGACAGGGATGAGCAATCAGCCCCAGCATTTT
TRBV2	TRBD2	TRBJ2-2	.	CASSEASGGTNTGELFF	TGTGCCAGCAGTGAGGCTAGCGGGGGGACGAACACCGGGGAGCTGTTTTTT
TRBV11-1	.	TRBJ2-1	once	CASRAGYEQFF	TGTGCCAGCAGGGCAGGGTATGAGCAGTTCTTC
TRBV4-1	TRBD2	TRBJ2-1	.	CASSQEKGSGGYNEQFF	TGCGCCAGCAGCCAAGAGAAAGGTAGCGGGGGGTACAATGAGCAGTTCTTC
TRBV28	.	TRBJ1-3	.	CASSSHLRLISSGNTIYF	TGTGCCAGCAGTTCCCACCTCCGACTCATCAGCTCTGGAAACACCATATATTTT
TRBV7-2	.	TRBJ1-3	.	CASSLASRDGNTIYF	TGTGCCAGCAGCTTAGCCTCCAGGGATGGCAACACCATATATTTT
TRBV9	.	TRBJ2-1	.	CASSQLGSHYNEQFF	TGTGCCAGCAGCCAACTGGGCTCCCACTACAATGAGCAGTTCTTC
TRBV6-5	.	TRBJ2-1	.	CASSRTESSYNEQFF	TGTGCCAGCAGTAGAACAGAAAGCTCCTACAATGAGCAGTTCTTC
TRBV10-2	.	TRBJ2-5	.	CASSESAPPGSRETQYF	TGCGCCAGCAGTGAGTCCGCTCCCCCCGGGAGTAGAGAGACCCAGTACTTC